The 4 T cell receptor beta chains in this list originate from one sample, sequenced in a study of graft-versus-host responses after intestinal transplantation. The antigens these receptors bind are not known. Clones were read by immunoSEQ multiplex PCR, and TCRdb kept only the in-frame ones, dropping some. The sample yields around 64,000 clones, approximately 94% seen once. The sequencing used unstimulated CD4+ T cells sorted from spleen or lymph node cells, collected before transplant. These receptors originate from a human donor who was the organ donor for an intestinal transplant.

The V gene is TRBV5-4, the J gene TRBJ2-7; 8 positions match TRBD2. This CDR3 is 16 amino acids long. The V gene's germline CDR1 is SGHNT and CDR2 YYREEE (reference sequence). V lost 3 bases to trimming and J lost 4 bases; unmatched junction nucleotides: 12. DNA of the CDR3: TGTGCCAGCAGCTCCTCCTGGCGTAGCGGGGAATACGAGCAGTACTTC. Translated: CASSSSWRSGEYEQYF.

This clone was counted a single time. The chain links TRBV5-4 to TRBJ2-1, with D perhaps matching TRBD1 or TRBD2 (5 bases each). Germline V gene data show CDR1 as SGHNT and CDR2 as YYREEE (reference sequence). The CDR3 sequence is 15 residues long. Trimming removed 0 bases at V and 4 bases at J, with 11 bases between. Here the CDR3 DNA reads TGTGCCAGCAGCTTGGAGAGGGGCCTTTACAATGAGCAGTTCTTC. Amino acid sequence: CASSLERGLYNEQFF.

V is TRBV27 and J is TRBJ2-1; D is ambiguous. The V gene lost 6 bases and the J gene lost 4 bases, with 13 bases spanning the gap. Germline V gene lookup returns CDR1 MNHEY and CDR2 SMNVEV (reference sequence). The CDR3 runs to 14 residues. CDR3 nucleotides: TGTGCCAGCAGCTTGCGTAGCCCATACAATGAGCAGTTCTTC. This encodes CASSLRSPYNEQFF.

The chain carries TRBV6-1 and TRBJ1-5; 7 positions agree with TRBD1. The CDR3 contains 15 residues. Losses at the gene ends were 6 bases for V and 3 bases for J; bases not matched to a gene: 8. The germline CDR1 and CDR2 sequences are MNHNS and SASEGT. The CDR3 bases are TGTGCCAGCAGGCGGACAGGAAAAATCAATCAGCCCCAGCATTTT. Translated: CASRRTGKINQPQHF.